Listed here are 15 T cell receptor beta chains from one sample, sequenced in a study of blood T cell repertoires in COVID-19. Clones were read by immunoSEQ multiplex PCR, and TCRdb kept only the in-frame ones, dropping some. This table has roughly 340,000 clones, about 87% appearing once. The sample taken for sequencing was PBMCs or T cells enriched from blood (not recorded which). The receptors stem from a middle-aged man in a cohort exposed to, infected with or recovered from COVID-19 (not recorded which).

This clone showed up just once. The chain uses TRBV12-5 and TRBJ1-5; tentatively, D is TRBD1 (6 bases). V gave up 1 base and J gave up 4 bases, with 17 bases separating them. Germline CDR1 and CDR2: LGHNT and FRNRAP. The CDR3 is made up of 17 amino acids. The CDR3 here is CASGLASTGTQNQPQHF. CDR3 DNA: TGTGCTAGTGGTTTGGCCTCGACCGGGACACAGAATCAGCCCCAGCATTTT.

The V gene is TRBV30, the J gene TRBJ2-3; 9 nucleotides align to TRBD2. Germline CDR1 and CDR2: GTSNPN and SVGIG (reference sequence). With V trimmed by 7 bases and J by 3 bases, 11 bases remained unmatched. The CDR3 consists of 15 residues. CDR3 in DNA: TGTGCCTCAGGGACAAGCGGGAGGTTGACAGATACGCAGTATTTT. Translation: CASGTSGRLTDTQYF.

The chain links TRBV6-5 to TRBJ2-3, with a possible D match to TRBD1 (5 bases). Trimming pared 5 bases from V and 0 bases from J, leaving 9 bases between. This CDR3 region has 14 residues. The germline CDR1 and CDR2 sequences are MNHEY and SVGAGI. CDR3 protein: CASSLGLSTDTQYF. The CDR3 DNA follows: TGTGCCAGCAGTCTGGGGCTAAGCACAGATACGCAGTATTTT.

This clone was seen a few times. CDR3 in DNA: TGTGCCAGCTCACCAGGCGGGACAGGTTTGGCGAACACTGAAGCTTTCTTT. This codes for CASSPGGTGLANTEAFF. The chain employs TRBV18 and TRBJ1-1; 8 nucleotides match TRBD1. The junction had 9 bases not matched to a gene; V was cut back by 2 bases and J by 1 base. CDR1 is KGHSH and CDR2 is LQKENI in the germline V gene. The CDR3 loop spans 17 amino acids.

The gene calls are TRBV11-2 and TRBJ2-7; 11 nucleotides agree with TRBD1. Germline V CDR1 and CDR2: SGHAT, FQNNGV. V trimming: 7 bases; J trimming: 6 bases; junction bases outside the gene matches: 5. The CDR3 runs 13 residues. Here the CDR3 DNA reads TGTGCCAGCAAACTGGGGACAGGGGGCGAGCAGTACTTC. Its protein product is CASKLGTGGEQYF.

The CDR3: CARCSGTKGGEQYF. Here the CDR3 DNA reads TGTGCCAGATGCTCTGGGACTAAAGGGGGCGAGCAGTACTTC. This sequence joins TRBV21-1 and TRBJ2-7; the D segment call TRBD2 is taken from the table without a DNA check. TRBV21-1 is a listed pseudogene. This CDR3 contains 14 residues.

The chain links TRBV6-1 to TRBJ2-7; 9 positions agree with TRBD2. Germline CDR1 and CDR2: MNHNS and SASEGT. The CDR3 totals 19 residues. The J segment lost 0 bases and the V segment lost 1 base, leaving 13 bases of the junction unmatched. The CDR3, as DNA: TGTGCCAGCAGTGAAGAACTATCCCTGGCTAGCGGGACCTCCTACGAGCAGTACTTC. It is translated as CASSEELSLASGTSYEQYF.

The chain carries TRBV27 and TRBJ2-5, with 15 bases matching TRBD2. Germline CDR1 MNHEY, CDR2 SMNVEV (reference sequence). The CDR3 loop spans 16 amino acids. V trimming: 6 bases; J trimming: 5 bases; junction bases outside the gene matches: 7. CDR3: CASRGLAGGPGETQYF. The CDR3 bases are TGTGCCAGCAGAGGACTAGCGGGAGGGCCTGGGGAGACCCAGTACTTC.

The CDR3 region has the DNA TGTGCCATCAGAGAAGGGAGGAACACTGAAGCTTTCTTT. Its translation is CAIREGRNTEAFF. The chain recombines TRBV10-3 with TRBJ1-1; D gene ambiguous. The CDR3 contains 13 residues. CDR1 is ENHRY and CDR2 is SYGVKD in the germline V gene. The V end lost 6 bases, the J end lost 1 base, and 9 bases lay between the germline ends.

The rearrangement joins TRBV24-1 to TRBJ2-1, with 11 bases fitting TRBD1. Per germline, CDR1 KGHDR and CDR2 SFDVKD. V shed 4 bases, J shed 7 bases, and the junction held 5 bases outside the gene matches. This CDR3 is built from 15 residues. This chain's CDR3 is CATSEAGTGGNEQFF. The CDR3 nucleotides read TGTGCCACCAGTGAGGCCGGGACAGGGGGGAATGAGCAGTTCTTC.

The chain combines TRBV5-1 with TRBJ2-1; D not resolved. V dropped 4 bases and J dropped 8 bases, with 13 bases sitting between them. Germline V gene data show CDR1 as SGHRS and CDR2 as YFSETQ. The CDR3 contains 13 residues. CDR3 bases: TGCGCCAGCAGCCCCGGAGCTGGCGATGAGCAGTTCTTC. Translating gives CASSPGAGDEQFF.

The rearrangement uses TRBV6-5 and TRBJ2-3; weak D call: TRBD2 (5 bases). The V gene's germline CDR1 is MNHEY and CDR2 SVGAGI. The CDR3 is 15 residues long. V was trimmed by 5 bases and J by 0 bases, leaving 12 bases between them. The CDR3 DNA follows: TGTGCCAGCAGTCGGCTAGCAGCTAGCACAGATACGCAGTATTTT. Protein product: CASSRLAASTDTQYF.

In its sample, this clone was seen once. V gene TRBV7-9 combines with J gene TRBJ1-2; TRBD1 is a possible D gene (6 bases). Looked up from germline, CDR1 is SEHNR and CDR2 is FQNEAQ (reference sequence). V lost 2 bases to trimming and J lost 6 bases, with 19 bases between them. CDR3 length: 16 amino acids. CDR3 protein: CASSLLIAGGAHGYTF. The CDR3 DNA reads TGTGCCAGCAGCTTACTAATAGCTGGGGGCGCGCATGGCTACACCTTC.

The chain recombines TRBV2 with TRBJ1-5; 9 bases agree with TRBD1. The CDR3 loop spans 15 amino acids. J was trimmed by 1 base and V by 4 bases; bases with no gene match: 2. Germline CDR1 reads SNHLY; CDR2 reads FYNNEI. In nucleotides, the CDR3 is TGTGCCAGCAGTGTCGGGACAGGGAGCAATCAGCCCCAGCATTTT. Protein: CASSVGTGSNQPQHF.

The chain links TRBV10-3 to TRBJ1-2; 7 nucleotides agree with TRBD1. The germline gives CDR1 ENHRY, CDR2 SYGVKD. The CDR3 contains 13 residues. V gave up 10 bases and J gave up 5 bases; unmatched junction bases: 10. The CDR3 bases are TGTGCCACGTCCCAGACAGGGTTGTATGGCTACACCTTC. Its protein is CATSQTGLYGYTF.